This T cell receptor beta chain was recorded in a study of graft-versus-host responses after intestinal transplantation. The V and J ends lost 5 bases and 4 bases, in that order; junction bases with no gene match: 10. The germline V gene has CDR1 SGHVS and CDR2 FQNEAQ. The CDR3 is 15 amino acids. The data were produced by immunoSEQ multiplex PCR, yet TCRdb's version contains in-frame clones alone and is incomplete. Of 15,000 to 20,000 clones listed, about 93% are singletons. Sequences were derived from PBMCs, sampled around 350 days after transplant. This TCR derives from a human patient who received an intestinal transplant, so some T cells may come from the graft donor. The rearrangement links TRBV7-8 to TRBJ2-7, with TRBD1 matching over 8 bases. CDR3 amino acids: CASSVTDRVKYEQYF. The CDR3 region has the DNA TGTGCCAGCAGCGTAACGGACAGGGTGAAGTACGAGCAGTACTTC.